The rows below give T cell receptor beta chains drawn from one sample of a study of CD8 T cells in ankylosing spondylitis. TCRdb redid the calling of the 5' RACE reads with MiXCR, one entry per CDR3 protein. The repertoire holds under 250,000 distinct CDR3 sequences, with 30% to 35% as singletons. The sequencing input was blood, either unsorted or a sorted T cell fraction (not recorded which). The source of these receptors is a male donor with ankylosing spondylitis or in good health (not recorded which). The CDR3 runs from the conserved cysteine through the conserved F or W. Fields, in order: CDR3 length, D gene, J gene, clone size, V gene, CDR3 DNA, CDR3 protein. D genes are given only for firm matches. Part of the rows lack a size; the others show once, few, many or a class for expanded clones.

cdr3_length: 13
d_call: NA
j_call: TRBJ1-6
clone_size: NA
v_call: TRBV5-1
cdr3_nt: TGCGCCAGCAGTCAAGACCATGGTTCACCCCTCCACTTT
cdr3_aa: CASSQDHGSPLHF

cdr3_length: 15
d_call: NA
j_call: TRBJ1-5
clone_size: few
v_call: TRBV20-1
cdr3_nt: TGCAGTGCCCCGCCCGGGGGTTCTAGCAATCAGCCCCAGCATTTT
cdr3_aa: CSAPPGGSSNQPQHF

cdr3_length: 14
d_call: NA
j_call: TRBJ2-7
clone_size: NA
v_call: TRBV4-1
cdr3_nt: TGCGCCAGCAGCCATAGACAGGGAGGGGCCGAGCAGTACTTC
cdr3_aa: CASSHRQGGAEQYF

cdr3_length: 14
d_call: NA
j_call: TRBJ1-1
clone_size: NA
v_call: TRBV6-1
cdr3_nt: TGTGCCAGCAGTGCCAGGACGGGGAACACTGAAGCTTTCTTT
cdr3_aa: CASSARTGNTEAFF

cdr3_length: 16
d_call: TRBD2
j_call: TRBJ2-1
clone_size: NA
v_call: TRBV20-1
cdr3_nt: TGCAGTGCTGGGGGGGGTGGAGTGGCGGCGCTCAATGAGCAGTTCTTC
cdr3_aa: CSAGGGGVAALNEQFF

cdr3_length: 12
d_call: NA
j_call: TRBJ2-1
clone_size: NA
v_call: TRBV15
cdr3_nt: TGTGCCACGACGGGCTCCTACAATGAGCAGTTCTTC
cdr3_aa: CATTGSYNEQFF

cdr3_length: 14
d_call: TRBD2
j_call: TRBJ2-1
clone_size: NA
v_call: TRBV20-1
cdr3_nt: TGCAGTGCTAGACTACTGAGCGGGATGACTGAGCAGTTCTTC
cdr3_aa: CSARLLSGMTEQFF

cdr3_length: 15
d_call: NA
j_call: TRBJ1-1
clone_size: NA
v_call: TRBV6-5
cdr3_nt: TGTGCCAGCAGTTACTTCCGACAGCTGAACACTGAAGCTTTCTTT
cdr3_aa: CASSYFRQLNTEAFF

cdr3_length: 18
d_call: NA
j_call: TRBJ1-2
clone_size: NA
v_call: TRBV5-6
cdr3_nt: TGTGCCAGCAGCTTTTCATCCGTGCCGGGACAACACGACTATGGCTACACCTTC
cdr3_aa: CASSFSSVPGQHDYGYTF

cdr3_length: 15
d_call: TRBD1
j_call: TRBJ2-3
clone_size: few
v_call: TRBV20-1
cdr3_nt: TGCAGTGCTAGGCGTCGGACAGGGGGCTTGGATACGCAGTATTTT
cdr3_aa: CSARRRTGGLDTQYF

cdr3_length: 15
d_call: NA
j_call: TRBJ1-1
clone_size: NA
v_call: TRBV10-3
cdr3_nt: TGTGCCATCAGGAACCCGGACCGATCCGTATATGAAGCTTTCTTT
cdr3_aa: CAIRNPDRSVYEAFF